The 29 T cell receptor beta chains below were found in one sample sequenced in a study of CD8 T cells in ankylosing spondylitis. TCRdb processed the 5' RACE reads anew with MiXCR; each CDR3 protein has one entry. The sample records around 160,000 distinct CDR3 sequences, 9.5% to 13% being singletons. The sample taken for sequencing was blood, either unsorted or a sorted T cell fraction (not recorded which). Every receptor here comes from a male donor with ankylosing spondylitis or in good health (not recorded which).

This clonotype showed up just a few times. This chain joins TRBV11-2 and TRBJ1-1; TRBD1 might be the D (5 bases). Germline V CDR1 and CDR2: SGHAT, FQNNGV. Trimming stripped 5 bases from V and 1 base from J, with 11 bases between. CDR3 size: 14 residues. The CDR3 region is CASSQGRRNTEAFF. DNA for the CDR3: TGTGCCAGCAGCCAGGGACGTAGGAACACTGAAGCTTTCTTT. The entire variable domain, with the rest obtained from reference TRBV11-2 and TRBJ1-1, is as follows: EAGVAQSPRYKIIEKRQSVAFWCNPISGHATLYWYQQILGQGPKLLIQFQNNGVVDDSQLPKDRFSAERLKGVDSTLKIQPAKLEDSAVYLCASSQGRRNTEAFFGQGTRLTVV.

This clonotype was detected many times. The CDR3 is CASKDELETQYF. The CDR3, as DNA: TGTGCCAGCAAAGATGAATTGGAGACCCAGTACTTC. The chain is built from TRBV6-6 and TRBJ2-5, with D uncertain. Germline loops: CDR1 MNHNY, CDR2 SVGAGI (reference sequence). The CDR3 has 12 residues. Trimming shortened V by 7 bases and J by 5 bases, and 11 bases separated the two germline ends.

Notes on this clonotype: This clone may be a read error of a much larger clone one base away. The chain links TRBV4-2 to TRBJ1-1; TRBD1 matches at 8 bases. The germline V gene has CDR1 LGHNA and CDR2 YNFKEQ. The CDR3 length is 17 residues. The chain's CDR3 is CVSSQDRRQGSNTEAFF. The CDR3, as DNA: TGTGTCAGCAGCCAAGATAGGCGACAGGGGTCGAACACTGAAGCTTTCTTT.

The table lists this clonotype with many counts. The rearrangement links TRBV20-1 to TRBJ2-1, with D perhaps assigned TRBD1 or TRBD2 (5 bases each). Trimming pared 0 bases from V and 5 bases from J, leaving 17 bases between. Germline lookup yields CDR1 DFQATT and CDR2 SNEGSKA (reference sequence). The CDR3 sequence is 16 residues long. As DNA, the CDR3 is TGCAGTGCTAGAGATGAAAGGGGCGTCGGGAACAATGAGCAGTTCTTC. This codes for CSARDERGVGNNEQFF.

This clonotype was counted only a few times. This rearrangement joins TRBV20-1 to TRBJ1-1; D gene ambiguous. Germline V gives CDR1 DFQATT, CDR2 SNEGSKA (reference sequence). The length of the CDR3 is 12 residues. Trimming took off 4 bases at V and 11 bases at J, with 17 bases between the two ends. The CDR3 DNA is TGCAGTGCTACTGACATCGGGGAATCGGCTTTCTTT. Residues: CSATDIGESAFF.

This clonotype was detected many times. V is TRBV6-5 and J is TRBJ1-1; no firm D call. The CDR3 spans 11 residues. In germline, CDR1 is MNHEY, CDR2 SVGAGI. The ends were cut back, 8 bases at V and 8 bases at J, with 12 bases in the middle. As DNA, the CDR3 is TGTGCCAGCCGGACGGACGAAGAAGCTTTCTTT. Translation gives CASRTDEEAFF.

This chain's CDR3 is CASSGVAGGGYNEQFF. The CDR3 DNA follows: TGTGCCAGCAGCGGGGTAGCGGGAGGCGGGTACAATGAGCAGTTCTTC. The chain has TRBV9 and TRBJ2-1; 10 bases are a match to TRBD2. The V and J ends lost 3 bases and 4 bases, in that order; junction bases with no gene match: 7. The CDR3 runs to 16 residues. Germline-derived CDR1 and CDR2 are SGDLS and YYNGEE.

A remark on this clonotype: A much larger clone lies one base from this, so it may be a read error. The chain joins TRBV9 to TRBJ1-2; no definite D call. V was clipped by 2 bases and J by 8 bases, with 13 bases between them. Germline CDR1 is SGDLS and CDR2 is YYNGEE. The CDR3 contains 13 residues. Here the CDR3 reads CASSVVQSGGYTF. The DNA of the CDR3 is TGTGCCAGCAGCGTTGTCCAGTCCGGCGGCTACACCTTC.

Ten or more counts support this clonotype. V is TRBV20-1 and J is TRBJ2-3; perhaps D is TRBD1 or TRBD2 (6 bases each). This CDR3 contains 14 residues. The germline V gene encodes CDR1 DFQATT and CDR2 SNEGSKA (reference sequence). Trimming pared 1 base from V and 4 bases from J, leaving 12 bases between. The CDR3 here is CSARGGGIADTQYF. The CDR3 region has the DNA TGCAGTGCTAGAGGAGGGGGGATTGCAGATACGCAGTATTTT.

This clonotype has ten or more counts. The V gene is TRBV7-6, the J gene TRBJ1-1, with 8 positions matching TRBD1. The CDR3 spans 15 residues. V lost 4 bases and J lost 4; bases outside the gene matches: 8. Germline CDR1 SGHVS, CDR2 FNYEAQ. The CDR3 here is CASSYETGGITEAFF. CDR3 sequence (DNA): TGTGCCAGCAGCTACGAAACAGGGGGGATCACTGAAGCTTTCTTT.

This clonotype was observed at least ten times. The chain joins TRBV10-2 to TRBJ2-5; either TRBD1 or TRBD2 may fit D (5 bases each). Trimming took off 0 bases at V and 6 bases at J, with 20 bases between the two ends. Germline V gene sequence: CDR1 WSHSY, CDR2 SAAADI. CDR3 size: 17 residues. CDR3 sequence reads: CASSESSVRDRGKTQYF. The CDR3 DNA is TGCGCCAGCAGTGAGTCGAGCGTAAGGGACCGGGGTAAGACCCAGTACTTC.

This clonotype appeared many times. In DNA form, the CDR3 reads TGTGCCACCAGTGATAGGTCCGGGGAGCTGTTTTTT. Its translation: CATSDRSGELFF. The chain combines TRBV24-1 with TRBJ2-2; no definite D call. CDR3 length: 12 amino acids. V lost 3 bases to trimming and J lost 6 bases, with 4 bases between them. CDR1 and CDR2 (germline): KGHDR, SFDVKD.

This clonotype occurred a few times. The chain is built from TRBV20-1 and TRBJ2-2; D remains unclear. The CDR3 contains 11 residues. V was clipped by 3 bases and J by 5 bases, with 4 bases between them. Germline V CDR1 and CDR2: DFQATT, SNEGSKA (reference sequence). CDR3 in amino acids: CSASRTGELFF. The CDR3 DNA sequence: TGCAGTGCTAGTAGAACCGGGGAGCTGTTTTTT.

The rearrangement uses TRBV12-3 or TRBV12-4 and TRBJ2-1, with TRBD1 matching over 7 bases. The CDR3 length is 14 residues. Trimming removed 7 bases from V and 7 bases from J; junction bases left unmatched: 10. CDR3 DNA sequence: TGTGCCAGCACCACTTACAGGGGCGGGAATGAGCAGTTCTTC. The encoded protein is CASTTYRGGNEQFF.

This clonotype came up many times. J is TRBJ1-4 and V is TRBV6-5; D possibly corresponds to TRBD1 (5 bases). CDR3 length: 14 residues. The V gene's germline CDR1 is MNHEY and CDR2 SVGAGI. The V gene lost 4 bases and the J gene lost 7 bases, with 13 bases spanning the gap. The CDR3 DNA reads TGTGCCAGCAGTTCTGGGACGCCGGTTGAAAAACTGTTTTTT. Its translation is CASSSGTPVEKLFF.

This clonotype came up many times. This chain joins TRBV20-1 and TRBJ1-2; a weak D match, TRBD1 (5 bases). The CDR3 totals 12 residues. Germline loops: CDR1 DFQATT, CDR2 SNEGSKA (reference sequence). Trimming cost V 3 bases and J 5 bases, with 10 bases left between them. The CDR3, as DNA: TGCAGTGCTAGGGGGCCCCAATATGGCTACACCTTC. Translated, it gives CSARGPQYGYTF.

Note on this clonotype: A much larger clone differs from this one at a single base, so this may be a read error. The rearrangement links TRBV20-1 to TRBJ2-3; D not resolved. There are 14 residues in the CDR3. Germline assignment: CDR1 DFQATT and CDR2 SNEGSKA (reference sequence). Trimming pared 3 bases from V and 2 bases from J, leaving 12 bases between. CDR3 nucleotide sequence: TGCAGTGCTAGGATGGCGGCTTTCACAGATACGCAGTATTTT. Protein sequence: CSARMAAFTDTQYF.

This clonotype was recorded many times. The V call is TRBV19, the J call TRBJ1-5; D is uncertain. This CDR3 has 13 residues. The germline gives CDR1 LNHDA, CDR2 SQIVND (reference sequence). V was shortened by 10 bases and J by 4 bases, with 14 bases between the two germline ends. The CDR3 sequence: CATSLDRNQPQHF. The CDR3 nucleotides are TGTGCCACCAGTCTGGACCGGAATCAGCCCCAGCATTTT.

Only a few counts were recorded for this clonotype. The J gene is TRBJ2-7, the V gene TRBV11-2, with unresolved D. V dropped 1 base and J dropped 7 bases, with 20 bases sitting between them. The CDR3 extends over 16 amino acids. Germline V gives CDR1 SGHAT, CDR2 FQNNGV. The CDR3 protein is CASSLALASSNREQYF. The DNA of the CDR3 is TGTGCCAGCAGCTTAGCGTTGGCTAGTTCAAATCGAGAGCAGTACTTC.

This clonotype has at least ten counts. The chain employs TRBV20-1 and TRBJ2-3; 10 bases align to TRBD2. Trimming removed 0 bases from V and 7 bases from J; junction bases left unmatched: 7. Germline V lookup: CDR1 DFQATT, CDR2 SNEGSKA (reference sequence). This CDR3 is 15 amino acids long. The CDR3 protein is CSARDGSGGAYTQYF. The CDR3, as DNA: TGCAGTGCTAGAGATGGAAGCGGGGGGGCGTATACGCAGTATTTT.

Notes on this clonotype: One end of the junction fails to match germline, which may point to a read error. The V call is TRBV20-1, the J call TRBJ2-1; TRBD2 agrees at 9 bases. The CDR3 runs 14 residues. Germline CDR1 and CDR2: DFQATT and SNEGSKA (reference sequence). CDR3 sequence (DNA): TGCAGTGCCCGAAAAGCGGGGGGACACAATGAGCAGTTCTTT. Protein product: CSARKAGGHNEQFF.

This clonotype turned up a few times. This chain links TRBV10-3 with TRBJ2-1, with 11 positions matching TRBD2. The germline V gene encodes CDR1 ENHRY and CDR2 SYGVKD. The CDR3 contains 15 residues. After removal of 5 bases from V and 6 bases from J, the junction contained 6 bases not matched to a gene. The CDR3 protein is CAISLAGGLGNEQFF. The CDR3 bases are TGTGCCATCAGTCTAGCGGGAGGCCTCGGCAATGAGCAGTTCTTC.

The J gene is TRBJ1-5, the V gene TRBV18, with TRBD1 as a possible D gene (5 bases). CDR1 KGHSH and CDR2 LQKENI come from the germline V gene. The CDR3 is 15 residues long. The V end lost 2 bases, the J end lost 4 bases, and 12 bases lay between the germline ends. The CDR3 DNA reads as TGTGCCAGCTCACCAAATCCCCCAGGGAATCAGCCCCAGCATTTT. Protein: CASSPNPPGNQPQHF.

At least ten counts were recorded for this clonotype. The chain recombines TRBV9 with TRBJ2-1; D is tentatively TRBD1 or TRBD2 (5 bases each). Looked up from germline, CDR1 is SGDLS and CDR2 is YYNGEE. V lost 0 bases and J lost 12, with 16 bases in between. The CDR3 totals 14 residues. The DNA of the CDR3 is TGTGCCAGCAGCGTAGAAAGGGACGCCCAGGGGCAGTTCTTC. Its translation: CASSVERDAQGQFF.

This chain joins TRBV7-8 and TRBJ2-4; either TRBD1 or TRBD2 may fit D (5 bases each). The germline gives CDR1 SGHVS, CDR2 FQNEAQ. With 4 bases removed from V and 0 bases from J, the gap between germline ends came to 19 bases. The length of the CDR3 is 18 residues. The chain's CDR3 is CASSSLNGAALAKNIQYF. For the CDR3, the DNA is TGTGCCAGCAGCTCCCTAAACGGGGCAGCCCTAGCCAAAAACATTCAGTACTTC.

This clonotype was observed at least ten times. The V and J genes are TRBV5-5 and TRBJ2-1, with D perhaps matching TRBD2 (5 bases). Trimming cost V 2 bases and J 4 bases, with 13 bases left between them. The CDR3 is made up of 15 amino acids. Germline loops: CDR1 SGHKS, CDR2 YYEKEE (reference sequence). Written as DNA, the CDR3 is TGTGCCAGCAGCTTTGTACTAGTAACTTACAATGAGCAGTTCTTC. As protein: CASSFVLVTYNEQFF.

There are many counts of this clonotype. CDR3 loop: CASSDGQTSGGYTF. The CDR3 nucleotides read TGTGCCAGCAGCGACGGACAGACCTCTGGTGGCTACACCTTC. The genes are TRBV5-6 and TRBJ1-2, with D tentatively TRBD1 (6 bases). V dropped 4 bases and J dropped 7 bases, with 17 bases sitting between them. Germline V gene sequence: CDR1 SGHDT, CDR2 YYEEEE. CDR3 length: 14 residues.

This clonotype appeared many times. The chain uses TRBV12-3 or TRBV12-4 and TRBJ1-1; D is uncertain. With 6 bases removed from V and 1 base from J, the gap between germline ends came to 9 bases. There are 13 residues in the CDR3. CDR3 coding DNA: TGTGCCAGCAGCCCTGGTGGGAACACTGAAGCTTTCTTT. This translates into CASSPGGNTEAFF.

This clonotype was recorded a few times. The chain couples TRBV12-3 or TRBV12-4 to TRBJ2-1, with 12 bases matching TRBD2. This CDR3 is 20 amino acids long. The junction had 16 bases not matched to a gene; V was cut back by 3 bases and J by 4 bases. For the CDR3, the DNA is TGTGCCAGCAGTTTTAAAGGGGGGCTAGCGGGAGGGCTGGGGTACAATGAGCAGTTCTTC. Amino acid sequence: CASSFKGGLAGGLGYNEQFF.